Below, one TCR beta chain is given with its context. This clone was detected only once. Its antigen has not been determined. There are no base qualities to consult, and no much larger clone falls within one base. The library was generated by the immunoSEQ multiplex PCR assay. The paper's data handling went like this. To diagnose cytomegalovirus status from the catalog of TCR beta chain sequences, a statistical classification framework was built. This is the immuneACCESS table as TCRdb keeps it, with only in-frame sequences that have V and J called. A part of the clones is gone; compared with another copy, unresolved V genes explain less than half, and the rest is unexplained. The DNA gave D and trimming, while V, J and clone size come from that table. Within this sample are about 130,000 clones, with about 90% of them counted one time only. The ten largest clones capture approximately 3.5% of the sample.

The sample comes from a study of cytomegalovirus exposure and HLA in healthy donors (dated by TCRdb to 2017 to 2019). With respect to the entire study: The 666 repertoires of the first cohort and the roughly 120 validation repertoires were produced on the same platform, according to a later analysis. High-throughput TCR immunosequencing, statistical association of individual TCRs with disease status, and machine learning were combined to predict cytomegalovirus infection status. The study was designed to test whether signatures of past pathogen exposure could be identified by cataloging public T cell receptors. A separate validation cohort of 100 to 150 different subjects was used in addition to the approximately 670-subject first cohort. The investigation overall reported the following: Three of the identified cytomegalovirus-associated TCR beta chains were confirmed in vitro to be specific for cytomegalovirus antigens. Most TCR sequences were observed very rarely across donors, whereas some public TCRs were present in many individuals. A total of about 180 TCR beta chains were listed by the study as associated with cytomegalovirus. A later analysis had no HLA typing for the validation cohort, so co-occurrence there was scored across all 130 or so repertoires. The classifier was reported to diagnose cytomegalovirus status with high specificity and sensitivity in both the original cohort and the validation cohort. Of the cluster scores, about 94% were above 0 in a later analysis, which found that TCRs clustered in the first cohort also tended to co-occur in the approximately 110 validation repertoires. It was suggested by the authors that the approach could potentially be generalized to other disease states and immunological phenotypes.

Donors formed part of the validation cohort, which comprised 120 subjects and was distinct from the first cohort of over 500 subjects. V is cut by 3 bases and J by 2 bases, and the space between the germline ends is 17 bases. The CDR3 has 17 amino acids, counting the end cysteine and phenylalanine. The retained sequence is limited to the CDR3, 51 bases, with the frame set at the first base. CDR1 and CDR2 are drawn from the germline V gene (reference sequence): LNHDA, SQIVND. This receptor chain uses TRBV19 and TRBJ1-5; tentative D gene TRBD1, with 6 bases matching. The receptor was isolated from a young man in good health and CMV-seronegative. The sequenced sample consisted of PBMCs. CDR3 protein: CASSILSGADGNQPQHF. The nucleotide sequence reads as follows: TGTGCCAGTAGTATTTTATCAGGGGCGGACGGCAATCAGCCCCAGCATTTT.